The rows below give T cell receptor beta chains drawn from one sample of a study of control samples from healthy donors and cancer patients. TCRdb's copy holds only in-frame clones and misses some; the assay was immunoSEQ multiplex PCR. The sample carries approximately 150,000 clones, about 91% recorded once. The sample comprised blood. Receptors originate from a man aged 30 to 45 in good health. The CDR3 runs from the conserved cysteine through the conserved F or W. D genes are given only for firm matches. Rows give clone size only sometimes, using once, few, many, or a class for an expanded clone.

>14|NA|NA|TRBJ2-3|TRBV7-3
TGTGCCAGCAGCTTACCGGGGAGCACAGATACGCAGTATTTT
CASSLPGSTDTQYF
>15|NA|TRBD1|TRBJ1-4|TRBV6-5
TGTGCCAGCAGCCTTCCGGGACAGGGGACTGAAAAACTGTTTTTT
CASSLPGQGTEKLFF
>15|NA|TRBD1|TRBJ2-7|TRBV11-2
TGTGCCAGCAGCGGCCGGGACAGGGGGCTTTACGAGCAGTACTTC
CASSGRDRGLYEQYF
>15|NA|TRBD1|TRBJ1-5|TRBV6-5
TGTGCCAGCAGTTACTCGTTCGGGACAGGGGAGCCCCAGCATTTT
CASSYSFGTGEPQHF
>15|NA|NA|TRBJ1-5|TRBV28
TGTGCCAGCAGCCCTCGAGGACAGACCGATCAGCCCCAGCATTTT
CASSPRGQTDQPQHF
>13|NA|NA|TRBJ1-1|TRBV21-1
TGTGCCAGCGGGTGCCAGGGTCACGGGGAAGCTTTCTTT
CASGCQGHGEAFF
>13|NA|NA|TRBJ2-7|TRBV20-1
TGCAGTGCTACTGAGGGCAGCTCCTACGAGCAGTACTTC
CSATEGSSYEQYF
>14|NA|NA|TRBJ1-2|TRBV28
TGTGCCAGCAGTTTAAGAGGGCAGAAGTATGGCTACACCTTC
CASSLRGQKYGYTF
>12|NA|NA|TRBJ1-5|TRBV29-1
TGCAGCGTTGGCGGGGTGGGTCAGCCCCAGCATTTT
CSVGGVGQPQHF
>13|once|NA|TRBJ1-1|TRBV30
TGTGCCTGGAGTGTACTGGAGGACACTGAAGCTTTCTTT
CAWSVLEDTEAFF
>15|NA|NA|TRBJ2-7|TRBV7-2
TGTGCCAGCAGCTTAGACCCGAGTGGCACTAGGAAGCAGTACTTC
CASSLDPSGTRKQYF
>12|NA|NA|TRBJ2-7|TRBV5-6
TGTGCCAGCAGCTTGCTGACCTACGAGCAGTACTTC
CASSLLTYEQYF
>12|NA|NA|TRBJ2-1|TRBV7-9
TGTGCCAGCAGCTGGGGTAACTATGAGCAGTTCTTC
CASSWGNYEQFF
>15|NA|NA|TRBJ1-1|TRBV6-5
TGTGCCAGCAGTCCTAACCCCGGGGTGAACACTGAAGCTTTCTTT
CASSPNPGVNTEAFF
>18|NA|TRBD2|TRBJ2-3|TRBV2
TGTGCCAGCAGTGATCCGAGGGCCCTAGCGGGGGTCGCAGATACGCAGTATTTT
CASSDPRALAGVADTQYF
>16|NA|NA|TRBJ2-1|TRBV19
TGTGCCAGTAGTAGCGCGGTTACTAGCTCCTACAATGAGCAATTCTTC
CASSSAVTSSYNEQFF
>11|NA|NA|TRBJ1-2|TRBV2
TGTGCCAGCACGCCAGAGTATGGCTACACCTTC
CASTPEYGYTF
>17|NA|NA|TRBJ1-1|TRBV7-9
TGTGCCAGCAGCTCGAGATGGGCGGGACGGGAGAACACTGAAGCTTTCTTT
CASSSRWAGRENTEAFF
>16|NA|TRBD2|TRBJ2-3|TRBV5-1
TGCGCCAGCAGCTTGGATGGTAGCGGGCCTCGCTATACGCAGTATTTT
CASSLDGSGPRYTQYF
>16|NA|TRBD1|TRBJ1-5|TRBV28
TGTGCCAGCAGTGTATCCCGGACAGGGGGGAATCAGCCCCAGCATTTT
CASSVSRTGGNQPQHF
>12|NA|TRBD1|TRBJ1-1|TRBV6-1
TGTGCCAGCAGTGAATCTTACAGGACAGGGATCTTT
CASSESYRTGIF
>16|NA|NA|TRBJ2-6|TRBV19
TGTGCCAGTACCCAAGGGTTAAGGGCTGGGGCCAACGTCCTGACTTTC
CASTQGLRAGANVLTF
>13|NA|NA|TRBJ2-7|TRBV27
TGTGCCAGCAGTTTTCGCGGAGGCTACGAGCAGTACTTC
CASSFRGGYEQYF
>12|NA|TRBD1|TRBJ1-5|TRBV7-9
TGTGCCAGCAGCTTAGGGACAGGCTTAATGCATTTT
CASSLGTGLMHF